The text below deals with one T cell receptor beta chain. Its antigen is unidentified. Germline loops: CDR1 SGHNT, CDR2 YYREEE (reference sequence). V lost 2 bases and J lost 0, with 8 bases in between. This CDR3 has 14 amino acids. The sort gate was single viable CD3+CD4+CD8-CD45RO+ cells for memory CD4+ T cells. After thawing, CD4+ T cells were positively selected. This entry belongs to a study of memory CD4+ T cells and cytomegalovirus serostatus. At the level of the study: Healthy Belgian adult donors included under ten CMV-positive and 20 to 30 CMV-negative people.

Some clones are missing from TCRdb's copy, which holds only in-frame ones; the method was immunoSEQ multiplex PCR. The table has tens of thousands of clones, about four fifths seen once. Findings of the study overall: CD4+ memory repertoires contained about two fifths of the 164 reported CMV TCRbeta sequences. Median bootstrapped AUC for CMV status was just under 0.97 originally, 0.85 to 0.92 US-trained.

The chain has TRBV5-4 and TRBJ2-5; D ambiguous. The sequencing sample was made of memory CD4+ T cells from blood. The TCR comes from an adult in good health and CMV-seropositive. In DNA, the CDR3 is TGTGCCAGCAGCTTTCGGCGGAACCAAGAGACCCAGTACTTC. Its translation: CASSFRRNQETQYF. The whole variable domain, filled in from reference TRBV5-4 and TRBJ2-5, reads ETGVTQSPTHLIKTRGQQVTLRCSSQSGHNTVSWYQQALGQGPQFIFQYYREEENGRGNFPPRFSGLQFPNYSSELNVNALELDDSALYLCASSFRRNQETQYFGPGTRLLVL.